Below are 2 T cell receptor beta chains sequenced from a single sample in a study of cytomegalovirus exposure and HLA in healthy donors. It was with 60 Vbeta and 13 Jbeta primers that the PCR ran. Some clones are missing from TCRdb's copy, which holds only in-frame ones; the method was immunoSEQ multiplex PCR. The sample shows around 99,000 clones, around two thirds of them seen only once. Sequencing was performed on PBMCs. These receptors all stem from a woman between 40 and 55 years old in good health and CMV-seropositive.

The rearrangement joins TRBV4-3 to TRBJ2-7; the D gene is possibly TRBD2 (6 bases). CDR1 LGHNA and CDR2 YSLEER come from the germline V gene. There are 16 residues in the CDR3. With 3 bases removed from V and 4 bases from J, the gap between germline ends came to 19 bases. DNA of the CDR3: TGCGCCAGCAGCCACCACTACCGGGAGTTTGGGTACGAGCAGTACTTC. It encodes CASSHHYREFGYEQYF.

The chain is built from TRBV2 and TRBJ2-1, with 11 bases matching TRBD2. The CDR3 is made up of 14 amino acids. V shed 6 bases, J shed 8 bases, and the junction held 6 bases outside the gene matches. Per the germline V gene, CDR1 is SNHLY and CDR2 is FYNNEI. Here the CDR3 DNA reads TGTGCCAGCAGGGTAGCGGGGGGGCGGGATGAGCAGTTCTTC. Translated, it gives CASRVAGGRDEQFF.